Below, 9 T cell receptor beta chains from the same sample are listed, as sequenced in a study of long-term antiretroviral therapy in people with HIV. The assay, immunoSEQ v3.0, was run at survey level. The assay was immunoSEQ multiplex PCR, and TCRdb's table has in-frame clones only and misses some. The sample lists some 31,000 clones; 95% were seen once. This material consisted of unsorted PBMCs, taken 5.3 years after starting antiretroviral therapy. The receptor set was obtained from a young man with HIV.

This sequence joins TRBV6-1 and TRBJ1-6; D remains ambiguous. The CDR3 sequence is 13 residues long. Germline V gene data show CDR1 as MNHNS and CDR2 as SASEGT. Trimming shortened V by 2 bases and J by 10 bases, and 9 bases separated the two germline ends. The CDR3 protein is CASSEWGRSPLHF. In nucleotides, the CDR3 is TGTGCCAGCAGTGAATGGGGTCGCTCACCCCTCCACTTT.

The rearrangement links TRBV27 to TRBJ2-3; TRBD2 matches 9 bases. CDR1 MNHEY and CDR2 SMNVEV come from the germline V gene (reference sequence). V was pared by 2 bases and J by 4 bases, with 7 bases of the junction left unmatched. This CDR3 comprises 16 residues. The CDR3 here is CASSLTLAGAADTQYF. The CDR3 bases are TGTGCCAGCAGTTTAACCTTAGCGGGAGCCGCAGATACGCAGTATTTT.

The chain couples TRBV2 to TRBJ1-1; D uncertain. Germline V gene lookup returns CDR1 SNHLY and CDR2 FYNNEI. CDR3 length equals 16 residues. Trimming took off 5 bases at V and 1 base at J, with 17 bases between the two ends. CDR3 nucleotide sequence: TGTGCCAGCAGTTTCCCCCGGGGTCCCTCGAACACTGAAGCTTTCTTT. This sequence encodes CASSFPRGPSNTEAFF.

The J gene is TRBJ2-6, the V gene TRBV2, with D hard to call. This CDR3 is 16 amino acids long. V gave up 0 bases and J gave up 4 bases, with 10 bases separating them. The V gene's germline CDR1 is SNHLY and CDR2 FYNNEI. CDR3 residues: CASSEARRRGANVLTF. The CDR3 DNA sequence: TGTGCCAGCAGTGAAGCTCGCCGCCGGGGGGCCAACGTCCTGACTTTC.

The chain is built from TRBV6-6 and TRBJ2-7, with TRBD2 identical over 8 bases. The trim removed 6 bases at V and 4 bases at J, leaving 11 bases unmatched. The CDR3 consists of 15 residues. The germline V gene has CDR1 MNHNY and CDR2 SVGAGI (reference sequence). DNA of the CDR3: TGTGCCAGCAGCCCCGTGAAGCGGGGGACGTACGAGCAGTACTTC. As protein: CASSPVKRGTYEQYF.

This clone was recorded once. The chain employs TRBV10-2 and TRBJ2-6, with a possible D match to TRBD1 (5 bases). V lost 3 bases and J lost 4, with 22 bases in between. Germline-derived CDR1 and CDR2 are WSHSY and SAAADI. The CDR3 totals 19 residues. The CDR3 DNA is TGCGCCAGCAGTGACGTACTCCCCACCCAGGGTCGCGGGGCCAACGTCCTGACTTTC. Its protein product is CASSDVLPTQGRGANVLTF.

The chain has TRBV6-1 and TRBJ2-3; a possible D gene is TRBD1 (5 bases). This CDR3 is built from 15 residues. CDR1 MNHNS and CDR2 SASEGT come from the germline V gene. The V end was cut by 7 bases, the J end by 3 bases, with 17 bases between. The CDR3, as DNA: TGTGCCAGCACCCCGAAAGGGGCGCAAACAGATACGCAGTATTTT. It is translated as CASTPKGAQTDTQYF.

The DNA for the CDR3 is TGTGCCAGCAGAGACTCTTACACAGATACGCAGTATTTT. Protein product: CASRDSYTDTQYF. The chain couples TRBV2 to TRBJ2-3; no reliable D call. CDR3 length: 13 amino acids. Germline loops: CDR1 SNHLY, CDR2 FYNNEI. Trimming removed 6 bases from V and 2 bases from J, with 9 bases in between. Using reference TRBV2 and TRBJ2-3 for the parts outside the CDR3, the full variable domain is EPEVTQTPSHQVTQMGQEVILRCVPISNHLYFYWYRQILGQKVEFLVSFYNNEISEKSEIFDDQFSVERPDGSNFTLKIRSTKLEDSAMYFCASRDSYTDTQYFGPGTRLTVL.

The chain recombines TRBV6-1 with TRBJ2-1; 11 bases agree with TRBD2. Unmatched junction bases numbered 9, after V lost 3 bases and J lost 8 bases. This CDR3 region has 16 residues. CDR1 and CDR2 from the germline V gene are MNHNS and SASEGT. The CDR3 nucleotides read TGTGCCAGCAGTGACCAACTAGCGGGAGCAGGTTATGAGCAGTTCTTC. It codes for CASSDQLAGAGYEQFF.